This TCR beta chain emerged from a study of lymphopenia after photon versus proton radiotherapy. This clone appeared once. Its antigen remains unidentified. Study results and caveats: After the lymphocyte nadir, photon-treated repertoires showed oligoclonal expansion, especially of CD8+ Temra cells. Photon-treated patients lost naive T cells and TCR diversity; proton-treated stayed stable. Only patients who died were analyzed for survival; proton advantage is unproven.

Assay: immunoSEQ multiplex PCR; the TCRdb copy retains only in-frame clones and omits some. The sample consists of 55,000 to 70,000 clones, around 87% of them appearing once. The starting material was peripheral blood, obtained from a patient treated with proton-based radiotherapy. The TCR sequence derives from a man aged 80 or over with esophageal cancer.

CDR3 protein: CASSYGGSYNSPLHF. The CDR3 coding sequence is TGTGCCAGCAGCTATGGAGGCTCCTATAATTCACCCCTCCACTTT. The gene calls are TRBV7-6 and TRBJ1-6; D remains unclear. Trimming took off 4 bases at V and 0 bases at J, with 7 bases between the two ends. The CDR3 extends over 15 amino acids. Germline CDR1 and CDR2: SGHVS and FNYEAQ.